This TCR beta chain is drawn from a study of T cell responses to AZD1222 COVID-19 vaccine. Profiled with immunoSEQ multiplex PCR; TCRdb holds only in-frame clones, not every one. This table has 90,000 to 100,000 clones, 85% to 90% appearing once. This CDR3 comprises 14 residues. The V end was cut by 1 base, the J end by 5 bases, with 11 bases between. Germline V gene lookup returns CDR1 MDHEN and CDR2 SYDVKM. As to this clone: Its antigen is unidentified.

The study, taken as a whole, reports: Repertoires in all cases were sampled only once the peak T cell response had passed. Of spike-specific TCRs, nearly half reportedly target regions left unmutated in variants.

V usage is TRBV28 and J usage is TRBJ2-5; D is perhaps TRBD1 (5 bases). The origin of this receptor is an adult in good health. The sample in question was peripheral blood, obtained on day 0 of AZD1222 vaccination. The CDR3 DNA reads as TGTGCCAGCAGTTTATACGCTAGGGGCGAGACCCAGTACTTC. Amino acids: CASSLYARGETQYF.